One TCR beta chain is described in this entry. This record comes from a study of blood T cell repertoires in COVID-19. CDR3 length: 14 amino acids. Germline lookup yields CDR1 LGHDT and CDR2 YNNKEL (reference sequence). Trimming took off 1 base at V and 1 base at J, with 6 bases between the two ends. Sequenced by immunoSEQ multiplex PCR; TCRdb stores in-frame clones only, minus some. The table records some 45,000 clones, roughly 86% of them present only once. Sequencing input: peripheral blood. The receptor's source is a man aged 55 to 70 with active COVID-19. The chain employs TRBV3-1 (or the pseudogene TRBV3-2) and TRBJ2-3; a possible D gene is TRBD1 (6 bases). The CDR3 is CASSQGTGTDTQYF. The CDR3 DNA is TGTGCCAGCAGCCAAGGGACAGGCACAGATACGCAGTATTTT.